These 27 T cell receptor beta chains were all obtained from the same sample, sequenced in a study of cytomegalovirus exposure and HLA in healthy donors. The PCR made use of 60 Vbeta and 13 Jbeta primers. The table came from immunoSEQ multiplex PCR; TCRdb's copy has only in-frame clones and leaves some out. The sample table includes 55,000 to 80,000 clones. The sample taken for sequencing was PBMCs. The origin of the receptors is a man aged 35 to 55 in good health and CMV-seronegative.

The CDR3 DNA follows: TGTGCCAGCAGCCCTAGGGGCCAGGGGGATTACTATGGCTACACCTTC. Residues: CASSPRGQGDYYGYTF. The chain couples TRBV7-9 to TRBJ1-2, with 7 bases matching TRBD1. J gave up 3 bases and V 5 bases, and 12 bases lay outside the gene matches. Germline V gives CDR1 SEHNR, CDR2 FQNEAQ (reference sequence). The CDR3 length is 16 residues.

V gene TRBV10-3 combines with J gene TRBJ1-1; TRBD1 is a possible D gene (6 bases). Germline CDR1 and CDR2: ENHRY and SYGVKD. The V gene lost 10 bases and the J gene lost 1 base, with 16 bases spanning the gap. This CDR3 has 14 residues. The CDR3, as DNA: TGTGCCACCACACCAGACAGGAGGAACACTGAAGCTTTCTTT. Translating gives CATTPDRRNTEAFF.

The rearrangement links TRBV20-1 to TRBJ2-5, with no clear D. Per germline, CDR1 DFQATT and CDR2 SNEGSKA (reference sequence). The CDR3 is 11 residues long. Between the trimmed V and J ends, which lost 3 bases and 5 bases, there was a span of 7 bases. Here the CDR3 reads CSASFRETQYF. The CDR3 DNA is TGCAGTGCTAGCTTCCGGGAGACCCAGTACTTC.

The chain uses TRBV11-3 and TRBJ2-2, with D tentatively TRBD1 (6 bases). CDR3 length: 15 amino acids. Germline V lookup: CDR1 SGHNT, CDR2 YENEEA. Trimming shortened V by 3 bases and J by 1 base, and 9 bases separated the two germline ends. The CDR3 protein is CASSFQTGNTGELFF. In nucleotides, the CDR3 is TGTGCCAGCAGCTTTCAGACAGGGAACACCGGGGAGCTGTTTTTT.

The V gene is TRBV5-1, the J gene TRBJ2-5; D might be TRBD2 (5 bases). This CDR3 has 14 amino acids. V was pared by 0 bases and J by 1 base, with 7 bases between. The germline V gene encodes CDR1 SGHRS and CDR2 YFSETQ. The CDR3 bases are TGCGCCAGCAGCTTGGCAGGACTCCAAGAGACCCAGTACTTC. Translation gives CASSLAGLQETQYF.

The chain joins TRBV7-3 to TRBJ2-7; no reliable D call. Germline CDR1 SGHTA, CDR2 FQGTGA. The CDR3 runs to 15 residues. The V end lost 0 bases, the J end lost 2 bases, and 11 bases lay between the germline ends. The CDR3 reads CASSLTPGSAYEQYF. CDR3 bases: TGTGCCAGCAGCTTAACCCCCGGGTCCGCCTACGAGCAGTACTTC. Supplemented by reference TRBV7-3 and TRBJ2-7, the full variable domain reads GAGVSQTPSNKVTEKGKYVELRCDPISGHTALYWYRQSLGQGPEFLIYFQGTGAADDSGLPNDRFFAVRPEGSVSTLKIQRTERGDSAVYLCASSLTPGSAYEQYFGPGTRLTVT.

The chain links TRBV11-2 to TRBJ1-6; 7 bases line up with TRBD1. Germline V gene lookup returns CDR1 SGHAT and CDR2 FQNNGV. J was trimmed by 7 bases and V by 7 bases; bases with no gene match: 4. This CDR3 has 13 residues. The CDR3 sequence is CASKGQQNSPLHF. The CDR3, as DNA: TGTGCCAGCAAGGGACAGCAAAATTCACCCCTCCACTTT.

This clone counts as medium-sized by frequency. The CDR3 nucleotides are TGCGCCAGCAGCCTTAAAACCGGGACAGGAAATGAAAAACTGTTTTTT. It specifies CASSLKTGTGNEKLFF. The chain uses TRBV4-1 and TRBJ1-4; 8 bases agree with TRBD1. With V trimmed by 4 bases and J by 5 bases, 9 bases remained unmatched. The CDR3 runs 16 residues. In germline, CDR1 is MGHRA, CDR2 YSYEKL.

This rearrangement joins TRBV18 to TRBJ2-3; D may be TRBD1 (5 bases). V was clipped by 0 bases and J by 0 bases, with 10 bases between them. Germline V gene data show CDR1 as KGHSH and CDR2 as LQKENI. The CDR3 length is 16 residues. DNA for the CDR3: TGTGCCAGCTCACCACCGAGACAGCCTAGCACAGATACGCAGTATTTT. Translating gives CASSPPRQPSTDTQYF.

The CDR3: CASSPSPDRMGETQYF. In DNA form, the CDR3 reads TGTGCCAGCTCACCGTCGCCGGACAGGATGGGAGAGACCCAGTACTTC. This chain connects TRBV18 to TRBJ2-5; TRBD1 aligns across 7 bases. Unmatched junction bases numbered 11, after V lost 3 bases and J lost 4 bases. The V gene's germline CDR1 is KGHSH and CDR2 LQKENI. This CDR3 is 16 amino acids long.

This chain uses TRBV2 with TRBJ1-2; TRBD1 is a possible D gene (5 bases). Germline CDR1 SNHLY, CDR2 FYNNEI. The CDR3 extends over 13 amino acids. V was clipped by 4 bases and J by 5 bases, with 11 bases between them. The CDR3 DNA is TGTGCCAGCAGTGGGGGGGTATCGTATGGCTACACCTTC. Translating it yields CASSGGVSYGYTF.

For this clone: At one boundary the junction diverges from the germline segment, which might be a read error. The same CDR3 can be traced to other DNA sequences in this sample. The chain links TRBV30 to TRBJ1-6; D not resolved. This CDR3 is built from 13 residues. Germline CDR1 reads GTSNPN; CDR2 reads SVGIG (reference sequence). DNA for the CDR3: TGTGCCTGGAGTGCGACGGGGAATTCACCCCTCCATTTT. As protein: CAWSATGNSPLHF.

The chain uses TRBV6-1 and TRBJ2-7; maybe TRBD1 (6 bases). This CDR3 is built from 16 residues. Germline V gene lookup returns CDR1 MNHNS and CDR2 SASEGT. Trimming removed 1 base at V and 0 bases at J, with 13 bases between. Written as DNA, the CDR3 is TGTGCCAGCAGTGAAGTGAGGGGGAGTACCTCCTACGAGCAGTACTTC. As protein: CASSEVRGSTSYEQYF.

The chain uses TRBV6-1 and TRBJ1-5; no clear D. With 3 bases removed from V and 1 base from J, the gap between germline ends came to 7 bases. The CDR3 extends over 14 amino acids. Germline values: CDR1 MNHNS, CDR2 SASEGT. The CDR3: CASSDFGSNQPQHF. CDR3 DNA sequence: TGTGCCAGCAGTGATTTTGGCAGCAATCAGCCCCAGCATTTT.

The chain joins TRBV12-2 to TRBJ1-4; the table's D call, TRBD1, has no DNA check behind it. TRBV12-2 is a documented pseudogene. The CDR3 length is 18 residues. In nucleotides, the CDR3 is TGTGCAAGTCGCCTGGGGCTCGGACGGAATGCAACTAATGAAAAACTGTTTTTT. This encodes CASRLGLGRNATNEKLFF.

CDR3 loop: CASSLQGGAGELFF. In nucleotides, the CDR3 is TGCGCCAGCAGCTTACAGGGGGGAGCCGGGGAGCTGTTTTTT. This sequence joins TRBV5-1 and TRBJ2-2; 8 nucleotides agree with TRBD1. There are 14 residues in the CDR3. V lost 2 bases to trimming and J lost 6 bases; unmatched junction nucleotides: 3. Germline values: CDR1 SGHRS, CDR2 YFSETQ.

The CDR3 reads CASRALIGDSPLHF. CDR3 DNA sequence: TGCGCCAGCAGAGCCTTGATCGGTGATTCACCCCTCCACTTT. This chain joins TRBV5-1 and TRBJ1-6, with D unresolved. The V end was cut by 5 bases, the J end by 8 bases, with 14 bases between. CDR3 length: 14 residues. Germline CDR1 SGHRS, CDR2 YFSETQ.

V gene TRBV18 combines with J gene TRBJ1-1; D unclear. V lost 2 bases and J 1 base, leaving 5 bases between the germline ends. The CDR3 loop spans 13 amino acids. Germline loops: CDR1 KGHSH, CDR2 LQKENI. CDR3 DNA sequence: TGTGCCAGCTCACCAGGCAGGAACACTGAAGCTTTCTTT. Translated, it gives CASSPGRNTEAFF.

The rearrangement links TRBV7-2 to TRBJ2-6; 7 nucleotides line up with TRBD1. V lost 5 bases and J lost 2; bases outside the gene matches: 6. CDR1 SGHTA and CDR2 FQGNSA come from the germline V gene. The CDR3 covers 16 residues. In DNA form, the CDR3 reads TGTGCCAGCAGCCGAAACAGGGGAACTGGGGCCAACGTCCTGACTTTC. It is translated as CASSRNRGTGANVLTF.

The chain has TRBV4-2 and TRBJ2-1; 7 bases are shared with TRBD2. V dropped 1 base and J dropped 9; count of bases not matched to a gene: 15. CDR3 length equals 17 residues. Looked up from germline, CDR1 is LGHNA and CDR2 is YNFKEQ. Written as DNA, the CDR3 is TGTGCCAGCAGCCAAGTTTTCACCCTCAGCGGGGAGGTTGAGCAGTTCTTC. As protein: CASSQVFTLSGEVEQFF.

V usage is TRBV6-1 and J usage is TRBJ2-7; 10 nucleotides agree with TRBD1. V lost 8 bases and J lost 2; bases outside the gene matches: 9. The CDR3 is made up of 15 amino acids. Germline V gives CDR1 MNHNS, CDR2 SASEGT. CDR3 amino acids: CASGGRTGGPYEQYF. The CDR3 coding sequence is TGTGCCAGCGGGGGTCGGACAGGGGGGCCCTACGAGCAGTACTTC.

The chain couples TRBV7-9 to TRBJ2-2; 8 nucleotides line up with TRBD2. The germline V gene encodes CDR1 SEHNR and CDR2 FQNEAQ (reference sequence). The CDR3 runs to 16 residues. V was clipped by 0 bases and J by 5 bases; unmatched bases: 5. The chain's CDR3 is CASSLASGGRTGELFF. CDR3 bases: TGTGCCAGCAGCTTAGCCAGCGGGGGAAGGACCGGGGAGCTGTTTTTT.

The CDR3 sequence: CASSYSWSSQSYEQYF. The CDR3 region has the DNA TGTGCCAGCAGTTACTCGTGGTCGTCTCAGTCCTACGAGCAGTACTTC. J is TRBJ2-7 and V is TRBV6-5; D is ambiguous. There are 16 residues in the CDR3. Germline V gene sequence: CDR1 MNHEY, CDR2 SVGAGI. V lost 0 bases and J lost 1, with 13 bases in between.

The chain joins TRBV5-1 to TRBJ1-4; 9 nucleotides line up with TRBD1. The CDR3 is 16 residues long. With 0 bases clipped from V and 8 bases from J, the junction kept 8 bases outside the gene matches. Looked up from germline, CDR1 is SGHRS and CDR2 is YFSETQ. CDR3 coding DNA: TGCGCCAGCAGCTTGGCCCAGGGACAGGGTGGGGAAAAACTGTTTTTT. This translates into CASSLAQGQGGEKLFF.

The CDR3 sequence: CASSLIGGNQPQHF. The CDR3 bases are TGTGCCAGCAGTTTAATAGGGGGCAATCAGCCCCAGCATTTT. The chain links TRBV28 to TRBJ1-5; a weak D match, TRBD1 (5 bases). Between the trimmed V and J ends, which lost 2 bases and 2 bases, there was a span of 7 bases. The CDR3 extends over 14 amino acids. CDR1 is MDHEN and CDR2 is SYDVKM in the germline V gene.

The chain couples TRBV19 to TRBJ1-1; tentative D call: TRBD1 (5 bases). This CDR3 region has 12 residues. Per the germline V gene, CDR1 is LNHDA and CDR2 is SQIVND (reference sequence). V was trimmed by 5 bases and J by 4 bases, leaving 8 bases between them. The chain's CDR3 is CASSRGGTEAFF. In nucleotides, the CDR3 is TGTGCCAGTAGTCGGGGGGGCACTGAAGCTTTCTTT.

The CDR3 here is CASSQTRRGQETQYF. As DNA, the CDR3 is TGTGCCAGCAGCCAGACTAGGAGGGGCCAAGAGACCCAGTACTTC. The J gene is TRBJ2-5, the V gene TRBV7-6, with TRBD2 as a possible D gene (6 bases). V lost 5 bases, J lost 1 base, and 14 bases lay in between. Per germline, CDR1 SGHVS and CDR2 FNYEAQ. The CDR3 loop spans 15 amino acids.